The T cell receptor (beta chain) under discussion was sequenced for a study of cytomegalovirus exposure and HLA in healthy donors (dated by TCRdb to about 2017). About the investigation overall: An earlier analysis of roughly 570 of the donors reported about 280 Gb of sequence data and some 110 million unique TCR beta sequences obtained from around 190 million T cells. About 300 gigabases of sequencing data and 70 million to 100 million unique TCR sequences were included in an early release covering about 620 HLA-typed donors. Of the roughly 400 genotyped donors, 80% to 90% were placed in the genetic ancestry cluster associated with self-reported Caucasian donors. The aim of the study was to test whether cataloging public T cell receptors could identify signatures of past pathogen exposure. The study profiled the T cell repertoires of approximately 700 subjects by immunosequencing and related them to cytomegalovirus serostatus. Along with the roughly 670-subject first cohort, a separate validation cohort of over a hundred different subjects was used. High-throughput TCR immunosequencing, statistical association of individual TCRs with disease status, and machine learning were combined to predict cytomegalovirus infection status. A later analysis re-analyzed previously published TCR beta repertoires from approximately 670 donors and added high-resolution HLA genotyping to study TCR occurrence patterns. The later analysis used no new phenotypic data to find candidate immune exposures, relying instead on TCR beta sequences and their occurrence across donors. To decide whether each TCR beta V gene segment behaved as functional or pseudogenic, an earlier analysis of nearly 600 of the donors relied on high-throughput TCR beta sequencing. Donor age, sex, ethnicity and CMV serostatus were collected together with the repertoire data. In a later genetic analysis, genome-wide SNP genotypes for about three fifths of the roughly 670 donors were used, and that subset was treated as a discovery cohort. All discovery cohort repertoires had been generated using a single sequencing platform. Class I and class II HLA loci were covered by the typing at four-digit resolution. Typing coverage differed by locus: A, B, C, DRB1 and DQB1 were typed in about 620-640 donors, DQA1 in 522, DPA1 in approximately 610, and DPB1 in around 440. Because of strong linkage in the cohort, 5 or 6 DR-DQ haplotypes were treated as single units for association and clustering. Across some 400 genotyped donors of the cohort, an average of approximately 240,000 unique TCR beta nucleotide sequences per donor were sequenced, and 15% to 20% of those sequences were non-productive.

Receptor libraries were prepared by the immunoSEQ multiplex PCR assay. For the multiplex PCR, a mixture combining 60 forward primers for TCR Vbeta segments and 13 reverse primers for TCR Jbeta segments was used. The CDR3 region of rearranged TCR beta genes was amplified from genomic DNA by a multiplex PCR assay. Amplified TCR beta libraries were sequenced as 87-base-pair reads on the Illumina HiSeq System. In the authors' own workflow: In a later analysis, around 80 million unique TCR beta chains were counted across the roughly 670 repertoires, and about 9.9 million of these chains were shared by at least two donors. Raw reads were error-corrected and collapsed into unique sequences with a nearest-neighbor algorithm that merged closely related sequences to remove PCR and sequencing errors. Alignment of CDR3 sequences to IMGT reference sequences was used to assign V, D and J gene segments. For a sequence to be retained, at least a six-nucleotide match to both a V gene segment and a J gene segment was required. A rearrangement was called productive if the CDR3 had no stop codons and remained in frame with V and J, and every other rearrangement was called non-productive. Following IMGT convention, CDR3 was defined as the stretch from the second conserved V-encoded cysteine up to the conserved J-encoded phenylalanine. Sequences without an unambiguous match to a single V gene segment were excluded from the earlier analysis of a few hundred of the donors. In an earlier analysis of 587 of the donors, a V segment was called functional when productive rearrangements were above 56.7%, and segregating when the standard deviation between donors exceeded 5%. A statistical classification framework was developed to diagnose cytomegalovirus status using the catalog of TCR beta chain sequences. A later analysis assigned V and J genes by comparing TCR nucleotide sequences with IMGT/GENE-DB human TR gene sequences. The TCRdist pipeline was used in a later analysis to assign CDR3 sequences and most-parsimonious VDJ recombination scenarios. In a later analysis, each TCR beta chain was defined by its CDR3 amino acid sequence together with its V-gene family, and reads without a unique V-gene family were excluded. A later analysis removed several hundred highly shared, low-generation-probability nucleotide sequences to deal with suspected cross-contamination and a sequencing artifact. A later analysis calculated a clonal expansion index for each public chain from normalized within-repertoire ranks of inferred template counts. Generation probabilities in a later analysis came from a VDJ recombination model fitted to out-of-frame rearrangements, and those results were checked against IGoR. In a later analysis, hypergeometric tests were used to score TCR-TCR, TCR-HLA and TCR-CMV co-occurrence, with a repertoire-size bias correction applied to TCR pairs. False discovery rates were estimated in a later analysis by permuting HLA or CMV assignments 20 times. In a later analysis, co-occurring TCRs were grouped using DBSCAN, and TCRdist sequence similarity was added for clustering within HLA-allele-positive subsets. Repertoires with fewer than 30,000 or more than 120,000 public chains, plus five repertoires with anomalous nucleotide sharing, were excluded from co-occurrence clustering. In its TCRdb copy, this immuneACCESS table keeps in-frame sequences only and misses some clones. Where compared with another copy, unresolved V genes explain less than half of these, and the others have no known cause. V, J and clone size are those of that table, while D and trimming were read from the DNA. For this sample the table gives about 170,000 clones, of which under 75% were detected only once. Clones ranked in the top ten supply around 7% of the sample.

CDR1 and CDR2, looked up from the germline V gene, are SGHRS and YFSETQ. V is pruned by 0 bases and J by 2 bases, leaving 0 bases of the junction without a gene match. Taken from cysteine to phenylalanine, the CDR3 has 14 residues. Only CDR3 DNA remains: 42 bases, in frame from the first base. What the study reported, not specific to this receptor: According to the authors, the approach could potentially be generalized to other disease states and immunological phenotypes. According to a later analysis, TCR association rates differed among HLA loci, with DRB1 alleles showing the most associated TCRs and HLA-C alleles showing the fewest. Broadly in line with IMGT annotations, most TCR beta V segments showed up in productive rearrangements about 87% or about 30% of the time in an earlier analysis of approximately 600 of the donors. Compared with equally common non-associated chains, HLA-associated TCR beta chains in a later analysis were more clonally expanded and had lower generation probabilities. The 87-base-pair reads could not distinguish some IMGT-functional V segments, including TRBV6-2 and TRBV6-3, so those segments were excluded. In vitro tests confirmed that a few of the cytomegalovirus-associated TCR beta chains recognize cytomegalovirus antigens. Across donors, most TCR sequences were observed very rarely, whereas some public TCRs were present in many individuals. A total of 150 or so TCR beta chains were listed by the study as associated with cytomegalovirus. About 15 rarely observed V segments, including chromosome 9 orphons, were excluded from the earlier analysis of about 600 of the donors because counts were too low. According to a later analysis, parvovirus B19, influenza, CMV and Epstein-Barr virus appeared linked to several top co-occurrence clusters. A further reported finding was that TCR beta sequences accurately predicted the HLA-A and HLA-B alleles for most subjects in the first cohort. HLA typing was unavailable for some donors at each locus, so association tests used only the typed subset. The presence/absence analyses assumed that sequencing depth was roughly uniform across donors, and that assumption may not be true. Immune exposure information for the cohort was limited to CMV serostatus. When HLA alleles, especially DR and DQ, strongly co-occurred, TCR associations were difficult to assign to individual alleles. Linkage disequilibrium might explain the correlated functional status among segregating V segments, but an unknown experimental factor could not be excluded. According to a later genetic analysis, donors in an Asian-associated ancestry cluster had fewer N-insertions in productive TCRs than the approximately 700-donor mean. The classifier was reported to diagnose cytomegalovirus status with high specificity and sensitivity in both the original and validation cohorts. V-gene and J-gene trimming of TCR beta chains was associated with a missense DCLRE1C variant in a later genetic analysis, and the association was replicated in an independent cohort. At a false discovery rate of 0.05, a later analysis linked some 18,000 TCR beta sequences to specific HLA alleles. The cohort was sequenced for TCR beta chains only, and without alpha or paired-chain data the features that could be detected were limited. A cluster of highly shared sequence variants was judged likely to represent a technical artifact of the sequencing pipeline. In a later analysis, most CMV-associated TCR beta chains were found to appear HLA-restricted, with HLA associations seemingly driven largely by CMV exposure.

Concerning this clone itself: The target of this receptor is not known. Qualities for individual bases were not recorded, and no much larger clone is one base off. Other DNA sequences of this sample code for an identical CDR3.

The cohort consisted of 666 healthy bone marrow donors. At the time of sampling, every cohort member was nominally healthy, though immune exposures that went unrecorded were likely present. The donor tested CMV seropositive, placing the donor among the 290 or so seropositive members of the cohort. A peripheral blood sample was collected from each donor, and TCR beta sequencing was performed on peripheral blood mononuclear cells. Genomic DNA extraction from the blood cell samples was performed with the Qiagen DNeasy Blood Extraction Kit. The origin of this receptor is a middle-aged man in good health and CMV-seropositive. The sample was PBMCs. The rearranged chain carries TRBV5-1 and TRBJ1-2; 8 central bases correspond to TRBD1. The DNA reads TGCGCCAGCAGCTTGGGACAGGGGAACTATGGCTACACCTTC. The resulting protein is CASSLGQGNYGYTF.